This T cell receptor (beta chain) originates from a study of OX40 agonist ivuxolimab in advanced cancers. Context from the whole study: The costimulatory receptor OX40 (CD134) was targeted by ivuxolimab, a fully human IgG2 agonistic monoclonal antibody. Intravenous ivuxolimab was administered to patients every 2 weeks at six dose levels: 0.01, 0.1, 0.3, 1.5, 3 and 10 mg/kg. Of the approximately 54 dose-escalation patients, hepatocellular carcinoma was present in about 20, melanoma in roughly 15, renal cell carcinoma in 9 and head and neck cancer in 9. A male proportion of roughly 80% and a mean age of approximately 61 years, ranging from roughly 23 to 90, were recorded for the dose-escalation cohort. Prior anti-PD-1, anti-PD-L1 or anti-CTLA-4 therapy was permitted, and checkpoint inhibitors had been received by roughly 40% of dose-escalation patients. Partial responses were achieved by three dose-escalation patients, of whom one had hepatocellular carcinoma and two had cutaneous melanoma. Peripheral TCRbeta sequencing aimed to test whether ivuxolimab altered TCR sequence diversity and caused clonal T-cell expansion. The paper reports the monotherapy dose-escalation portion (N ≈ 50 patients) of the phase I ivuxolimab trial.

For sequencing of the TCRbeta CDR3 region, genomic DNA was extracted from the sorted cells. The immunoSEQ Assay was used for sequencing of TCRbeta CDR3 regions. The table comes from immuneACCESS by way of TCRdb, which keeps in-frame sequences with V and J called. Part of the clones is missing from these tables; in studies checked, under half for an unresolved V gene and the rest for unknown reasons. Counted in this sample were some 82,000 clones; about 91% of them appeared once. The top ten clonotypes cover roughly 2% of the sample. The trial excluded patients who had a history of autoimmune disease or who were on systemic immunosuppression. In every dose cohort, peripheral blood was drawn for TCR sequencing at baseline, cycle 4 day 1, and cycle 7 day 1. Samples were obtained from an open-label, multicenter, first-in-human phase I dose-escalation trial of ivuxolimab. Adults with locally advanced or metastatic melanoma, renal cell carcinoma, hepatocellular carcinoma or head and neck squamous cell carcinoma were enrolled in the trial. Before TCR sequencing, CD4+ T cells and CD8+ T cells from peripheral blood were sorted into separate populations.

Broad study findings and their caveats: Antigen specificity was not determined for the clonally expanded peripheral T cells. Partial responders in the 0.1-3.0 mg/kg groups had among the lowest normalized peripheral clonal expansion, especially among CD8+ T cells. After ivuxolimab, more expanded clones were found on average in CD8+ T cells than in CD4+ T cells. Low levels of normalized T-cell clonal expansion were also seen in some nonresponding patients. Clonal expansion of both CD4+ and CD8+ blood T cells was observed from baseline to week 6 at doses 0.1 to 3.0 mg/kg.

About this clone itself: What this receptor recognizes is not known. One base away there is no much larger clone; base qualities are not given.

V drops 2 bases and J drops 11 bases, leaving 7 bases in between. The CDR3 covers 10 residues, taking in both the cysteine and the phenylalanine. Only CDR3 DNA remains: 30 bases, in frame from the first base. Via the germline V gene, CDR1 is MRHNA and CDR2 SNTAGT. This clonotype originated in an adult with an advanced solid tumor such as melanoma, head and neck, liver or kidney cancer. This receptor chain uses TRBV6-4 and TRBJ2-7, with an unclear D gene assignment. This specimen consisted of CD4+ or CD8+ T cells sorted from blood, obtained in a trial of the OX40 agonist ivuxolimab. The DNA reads TGTGCCAGCAGTGACAGGTCCAAGTACTTC. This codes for CASSDRSKYF.